The clone carrying this TCR beta chain was seen a handful of times. This record comes from a study of blood T cell repertoires in COVID-19. Study at large: The study drew acute and convalescent COVID-19 samples from the United States, Italy and Spain. PBMCs, B-cell-depleted T cells, or T cells provided the cDNA or gDNA that made up the material.

The table came from immunoSEQ multiplex PCR; TCRdb's copy has only in-frame clones and leaves some out. This sample has about 200,000 clones, with around 83% found just once. V gave up 0 bases and J gave up 0 bases, with 10 bases separating them. This CDR3 contains 16 residues. Germline CDR1 reads SGHRS; CDR2 reads YFSETQ. V is TRBV5-1 and J is TRBJ1-3, with a tentative D call TRBD1 (6 bases). The clonotype was recovered from a woman older than 75 with COVID-19, enrolled during active disease. What was sequenced was peripheral blood. CDR3 in amino acids: CASSLGYRDSGNTIYF. Written as DNA, the CDR3 is TGCGCCAGCAGCTTGGGTTACAGGGACTCTGGAAACACCATATATTTT.